These 28 T cell receptor beta chains were sequenced from one sample in a study of T-cell memory formation after mild COVID-19. A single record per CDR3 protein comes from TCRdb applying MiXCR to the 5' RACE reads. The sample records 360,000 or so distinct CDR3 sequences, under 30% being singletons. The sequencing input was PBMCs or a T cell subset sorted from them (not recorded which). Receptors were obtained from an adult woman who had mild COVID-19 (a few samples of this study predate the infection). Cell type and time point are not known.

V is TRBV7-6 and J is TRBJ2-3, with 9 bases lining up with TRBD2. Germline loops: CDR1 SGHVS, CDR2 FNYEAQ. The CDR3 spans 16 residues. V lost 5 bases and J lost 3; bases outside the gene matches: 9. Here the CDR3 DNA reads TGTGCCAGCAGCCTTAGCGGGAGATGGGCAACAGATACGCAGTATTTT. Translated: CASSLSGRWATDTQYF.

This clonotype was detected only a few times. The gene calls are TRBV4-1 and TRBJ2-2; tentative D call: TRBD1 (6 bases). Trimming stripped 4 bases from V and 3 bases from J, with 12 bases between. Germline CDR1 MGHRA, CDR2 YSYEKL. The CDR3 has 15 amino acids. CDR3 in DNA: TGCGCCAGCAGCCGACAGGTGGGGGACACCGGGGAGCTGTTTTTT. This translates into CASSRQVGDTGELFF.

The sample holds one count of this clonotype. The rearrangement links TRBV5-1 to TRBJ1-1; the D gene is possibly TRBD1 (6 bases). The V end was cut by 4 bases, the J end by 0 bases, with 16 bases between. Germline CDR1 and CDR2: SGHRS and YFSETQ. The CDR3 runs 16 residues. CDR3 in DNA: TGCGCCAGCAGCCCGGGGGGGCAGGGGATGAACACTGAAGCTTTCTTT. Its translation: CASSPGGQGMNTEAFF.

This clonotype was detected a few times. The chain links TRBV5-1 to TRBJ2-2; 8 positions agree with TRBD2. Per germline, CDR1 SGHRS and CDR2 YFSETQ. The J segment lost 1 base and the V segment lost 6 bases, leaving 5 bases of the junction unmatched. CDR3 length: 15 residues. The CDR3 sequence is CASTVTSGNTGELFF. Here the CDR3 DNA reads TGCGCCAGCACCGTCACTAGCGGGAACACCGGGGAGCTGTTTTTT.

Note on this clonotype: Sequence at one end of the junction differs from germline and may be a read error. The genes are TRBV7-7 and TRBJ2-2; possible D gene TRBD1, 5 bases. This CDR3 is built from 12 residues. Germline V CDR1 and CDR2: SSHAT, FNYEAQ (reference sequence). CDR3 nucleotides: TGTGCTAGCAGGGCTATCGTCGGGGAGCTGTTTTTT. This translates into CASRAIVGELFF. Using reference TRBV7-7 and TRBJ2-2 for the parts outside the CDR3, the full variable domain is GAGVSQSPRYKVTKRGQDVTLRCDPISSHATLYWYQQALGQGPEFLTYFNYEAQPDKSGLPSDRFSAERPEGSISTLTIQRTEQRDSAMYRCASRAIVGELFFGEGSRLTVL.

V is TRBV7-3 and J is TRBJ2-1; D is uncertain. The CDR3 length is 13 residues. V lost 5 bases, J lost 9 bases, and 14 bases lay in between. From germline, CDR1 is SGHTA and CDR2 FQGTGA. The DNA of the CDR3 is TGTGCCAGCAGCCCCAGAGGCCCCGGTGAGCAGTTCTTC. It is translated as CASSPRGPGEQFF.

The chain has TRBV7-8 and TRBJ2-1, with TRBD2 matching over 7 bases. CDR3 length: 17 residues. From germline, CDR1 is SGHVS and CDR2 FQNEAQ. J lost 7 bases, V lost 3 bases, and 15 bases had no gene match. The chain's CDR3 is CASSFEGAGLLRNEQFF. In DNA, the CDR3 is TGTGCCAGCAGCTTCGAGGGAGCGGGACTGCTGAGAAATGAGCAGTTCTTC. Variable domain in full (rest from reference TRBV7-8 and TRBJ2-1): GAGVSQSPRYKVAKRGQDVALRCDPISGHVSLFWYQQALGQGPEFLTYFQNEAQLDKSGLPSDRFFAERPEGSVSTLKIQRTQQEDSAVYLCASSFEGAGLLRNEQFFGPGTRLTVL.

V usage is TRBV11-2 and J usage is TRBJ1-2; TRBD1 matches 9 bases. Looked up from germline, CDR1 is SGHAT and CDR2 is FQNNGV. Trimming took 5 bases from V and 0 from J; bases not matched to a gene: 7. This CDR3 comprises 16 residues. In DNA form, the CDR3 reads TGTGCCAGCAGCAAAATTACAGGGGGCCCTAACTATGGCTACACCTTC. Amino acids: CASSKITGGPNYGYTF.

This clonotype was counted only a few times. In DNA form, the CDR3 reads TGTGCCAGCAGCCCCGGACAGAGGGGCAATCAGCCCCAGCATTTT. Its translation is CASSPGQRGNQPQHF. The chain is built from TRBV12-3 or TRBV12-4 and TRBJ1-5, with TRBD1 as a possible D gene (6 bases). V lost 6 bases to trimming and J lost 2 bases, with 14 bases between them. The CDR3 is made up of 15 amino acids.

This sequence joins TRBV6-5 and TRBJ1-3; 7 bases are a match to TRBD1. J was trimmed by 3 bases and V by 6 bases; bases with no gene match: 20. Germline assignment: CDR1 MNHEY and CDR2 SVGAGI. This CDR3 has 19 residues. CDR3 bases: TGTGCCAGCAGGGGGGGTACCCCCGGACAGGATGAATTTGGAAACACCATATATTTT. It codes for CASRGGTPGQDEFGNTIYF.

V gene TRBV6-2 or TRBV6-3 combines with J gene TRBJ2-1; D unclear. Between the trimmed V and J ends, which lost 2 bases and 2 bases, there was a span of 7 bases. In germline, CDR1 is MNHEY, CDR2 SVGEGT. The CDR3 length is 14 residues. In DNA form, the CDR3 reads TGTGCCAGCAGTTACAGGGCACCCTACAATGAGCAGTTCTTC. Amino acid sequence: CASSYRAPYNEQFF.

This clonotype occurred a few times. The chain couples TRBV12-3 or TRBV12-4 to TRBJ2-7; D remains ambiguous. The CDR3 runs to 12 residues. The V and J ends lost 6 bases and 6 bases respectively, with 12 bases between them. DNA of the CDR3: TGTGCCAGCAGCTCTGATATAAGCGAGCAGTACTTC. Its protein is CASSSDISEQYF.

The V and J genes are TRBV6-6 and TRBJ2-5; TRBD2 matches at 11 bases. Germline values: CDR1 MNHNY, CDR2 SVGAGI (reference sequence). Trimming at V came to 6 bases and at J to 2 bases, leaving 5 bases not matched to a gene. The CDR3 runs 15 residues. The CDR3 loop is CASSPLAGGQETQYF. DNA for the CDR3: TGTGCCAGCAGCCCTTTAGCGGGAGGGCAAGAGACCCAGTACTTC.

The V gene is TRBV7-9, the J gene TRBJ2-1; 8 positions match TRBD2. Germline-derived CDR1 and CDR2 are SEHNR and FQNEAQ (reference sequence). This CDR3 is 18 amino acids long. V lost 5 bases to trimming and J lost 6 bases; unmatched junction nucleotides: 18. CDR3 DNA: TGTGCCAGCAGCCCAACTCCTGCGGGACTAGATACGTCCAATGAGCAGTTCTTC. Protein product: CASSPTPAGLDTSNEQFF.

The J gene is TRBJ2-7, the V gene TRBV5-4; D remains ambiguous. The CDR3 contains 15 residues. The germline V gene encodes CDR1 SGHNT and CDR2 YYREEE (reference sequence). The V end lost 0 bases, the J end lost 4 bases, and 14 bases lay between the germline ends. CDR3 sequence (DNA): TGTGCCAGCAGCTTGGGAGGAGAGCCCCCTTACGAGCAGTACTTC. It specifies CASSLGGEPPYEQYF.

This clonotype was seen a few times. The chain recombines TRBV4-3 with TRBJ2-3; no firm D call. The ends were cut back, 1 base at V and 2 bases at J, with 7 bases in the middle. CDR3 length equals 14 residues. Germline loops: CDR1 LGHNA, CDR2 YSLEER. The chain's CDR3 is CASSQVIATDTQYF. Written as DNA, the CDR3 is TGCGCCAGCAGCCAAGTGATTGCCACAGATACGCAGTATTTT.

This rearrangement joins TRBV10-3 to TRBJ1-3; D not resolved. CDR3 size: 12 residues. Trimming shortened V by 2 bases and J by 7 bases, and 6 bases separated the two germline ends. From germline, CDR1 is ENHRY and CDR2 SYGVKD. This CDR3 is CAISERSNTIYF. In DNA, the CDR3 is TGTGCCATCAGTGAGCGAAGTAACACCATATATTTT.

The chain combines TRBV7-8 with TRBJ2-7; 8 positions agree with TRBD1. The CDR3 has 16 residues. Trimming cost V 5 bases and J 3 bases; bases outside gene matches: 12. The germline V gene has CDR1 SGHVS and CDR2 FQNEAQ. The CDR3 here is CASSITPGGQGYEQYF. CDR3 DNA sequence: TGTGCCAGCAGCATAACCCCAGGAGGACAGGGCTACGAGCAGTACTTC.

This clonotype has at least ten counts. J is TRBJ2-3 and V is TRBV2; D is perhaps TRBD2 (6 bases). Trimming removed 5 bases at V and 2 bases at J, with 8 bases between. Per the germline V gene, CDR1 is SNHLY and CDR2 is FYNNEI. The length of the CDR3 is 13 residues. The CDR3 sequence is CASSSGFTDTQYF. The CDR3 bases are TGTGCCAGCAGTAGCGGGTTCACAGATACGCAGTATTTT.

This clonotype was observed at least ten times. The chain is built from TRBV7-9 and TRBJ2-1, with a weak D call TRBD1 (5 bases). Trimming removed 6 bases at V and 7 bases at J, with 16 bases between. Germline CDR1 SEHNR, CDR2 FQNEAQ (reference sequence). This CDR3 has 14 amino acids. The CDR3 region has the DNA TGTGCCAGCAGTCTCGACAGTACGAGAAATGAGCAGTTCTTC. Encoded protein: CASSLDSTRNEQFF. Using reference TRBV7-9 and TRBJ2-1 for the parts outside the CDR3, the full variable domain is DTGVSQNPRHKITKRGQNVTFRCDPISEHNRLYWYRQTLGQGPEFLTYFQNEAQLEKSRLLSDRFSAERPKGSFSTLEIQRTEQGDSAMYLCASSLDSTRNEQFFGPGTRLTVL.

The J gene is TRBJ2-5, the V gene TRBV5-4; D is possibly TRBD2 (5 bases). Looked up from germline, CDR1 is SGHNT and CDR2 is YYREEE (reference sequence). V lost 0 bases and J lost 1, with 10 bases in between. This CDR3 has 15 amino acids. The CDR3 DNA is TGTGCCAGCAGCTTGGCCCCTAGCCCCCAAGAGACCCAGTACTTC. Protein sequence: CASSLAPSPQETQYF.

This clonotype was picked up many times. An end of the junction does not agree with germline; a read error may underlie this. The genes are TRBV12-3 or TRBV12-4 and TRBJ2-5, with TRBD2 matching over 7 bases. CDR3 length: 13 amino acids. CDR3 region: CASSLGLQETQYF. CDR3 in DNA: TGCGCCAGCAGCTTGGGACTACAAGAGACCCAGTACTTC.

V usage is TRBV27 and J usage is TRBJ1-2; 12 bases align to TRBD1. This CDR3 is 14 amino acids long. In germline, CDR1 is MNHEY, CDR2 SMNVEV (reference sequence). After removal of 3 bases from V and 7 bases from J, the junction contained 3 bases not matched to a gene. This CDR3 is CASSFGTGGRGYTF. The CDR3 bases are TGTGCCAGCAGTTTCGGGACAGGGGGCCGTGGCTACACCTTC.

This clonotype was seen only a few times. This chain links TRBV20-1 with TRBJ2-5, with D perhaps TRBD2 (6 bases). Per the germline V gene, CDR1 is DFQATT and CDR2 is SNEGSKA (reference sequence). Trimming took 6 bases from V and 4 from J, leaving 18 bases between them. The CDR3 length is 14 residues. The CDR3 coding sequence is TGCAGTGCCTGGGACTCTGGGAAGGGAGAGACCCAGTACTTC. Its protein is CSAWDSGKGETQYF.

This clonotype came up once. The rearrangement joins TRBV7-2 to TRBJ2-2, with D possibly TRBD2 on 6 matching bases. The V end lost 5 bases, the J end lost 6 bases, and 19 bases lay between the germline ends. CDR3 length: 16 residues. The germline CDR1 and CDR2 sequences are SGHTA and FQGNSA. The CDR3 sequence: CASSRAGTFNPGELFF. As DNA, the CDR3 is TGTGCCAGCAGCCGTGCCGGGACTTTTAACCCCGGGGAGCTGTTTTTT.

The sample holds a few counts of this clonotype. The genes are TRBV18 and TRBJ2-7, with TRBD1 matching over 8 bases. The CDR3 length is 14 residues. Germline trimming cut 3 bases from V and 5 bases from J; bases unmatched to any gene: 6. Germline CDR1 KGHSH, CDR2 LQKENI. The chain's CDR3 is CASSPGQGYDEQYF. In DNA form, the CDR3 reads TGTGCCAGCTCACCCGGACAGGGATACGACGAGCAGTACTTC.

This chain connects TRBV19 to TRBJ1-2, with D uncertain. V lost 4 bases and J lost 8, with 11 bases in between. The CDR3 extends over 12 amino acids. Germline CDR1 and CDR2: LNHDA and SQIVND (reference sequence). DNA for the CDR3: TGTGCCAGTAGTACTAGGCCTTGGGGCTACACCTTC. It translates to CASSTRPWGYTF.

The genes are TRBV7-6 and TRBJ1-2, with 7 bases identical to TRBD1. Germline-derived CDR1 and CDR2 are SGHVS and FNYEAQ. CDR3 length equals 14 residues. After removal of 4 bases from V and 7 bases from J, the junction contained 9 bases not matched to a gene. The CDR3 reads CASSSGTALAGYTF. The CDR3 bases are TGTGCCAGCAGCTCCGGGACAGCTCTTGCTGGCTACACCTTC.